These 23 T cell receptor beta chains were all obtained from the same sample, sequenced in a study of blood T cell repertoires in COVID-19. TCRdb's table, derived via immunoSEQ multiplex PCR, lists solely in-frame clones and lacks some. This table has 340,000 or so clones, roughly 84% appearing once. The sequenced sample was peripheral blood. Receptor source: a man aged 50 or older with active or convalescent COVID-19.

The CDR3 is CASSSPGGSYGYTF. The CDR3 region has the DNA TGTGCCAGCAGCTCCCCGGGGGGATCCTATGGCTACACCTTC. J is TRBJ1-2 and V is TRBV7-9, with D possibly matching TRBD1 (5 bases). CDR3 size: 14 residues. Germline V gene lookup returns CDR1 SEHNR and CDR2 FQNEAQ (reference sequence). V lost 4 bases and J lost 4, with 13 bases in between. The full variable domain, rest sourced from reference TRBV7-9 and TRBJ1-2, is DTGVSQNPRHKITKRGQNVTFRCDPISEHNRLYWYRQTLGQGPEFLTYFQNEAQLEKSRLLSDRFSAERPKGSFSTLEIQRTEQGDSAMYLCASSSPGGSYGYTFGSGTRLTVV.

V and J are TRBV7-3 and TRBJ1-5; the D is unclear. Germline V gene sequence: CDR1 SGHTA, CDR2 FQGTGA. V was shortened by 5 bases and J by 3 bases, with 8 bases between the two germline ends. This CDR3 is 13 amino acids long. CDR3 in amino acids: CASSEGPNQPQHF. CDR3 nucleotide sequence: TGTGCCAGCAGCGAGGGTCCCAATCAGCCCCAGCATTTT.

Here the CDR3 reads CASSEILQGQPQHF. The CDR3 DNA follows: TGTGCCAGCAGTGAAATCTTACAGGGACAGCCCCAGCATTTT. This chain connects TRBV6-1 to TRBJ1-5; the D gene is possibly TRBD1 (6 bases). The CDR3 has 14 residues. The ends were cut back, 2 bases at V and 7 bases at J, with 12 bases in the middle. The V gene's germline CDR1 is MNHNS and CDR2 SASEGT.

The chain uses TRBV10-3 and TRBJ2-1, with TRBD2 matching over 9 bases. The V segment lost 6 bases and the J segment 0 bases; nucleotides outside the gene matches: 6. Per the germline V gene, CDR1 is ENHRY and CDR2 is SYGVKD. This CDR3 is built from 16 residues. CDR3 in amino acids: CAISRLAESSYNEQFF. CDR3 bases: TGTGCCATCAGCAGACTAGCGGAAAGCTCCTACAATGAGCAGTTCTTC.

The chain joins TRBV18 to TRBJ1-2; TRBD1 matches at 7 bases. This CDR3 is built from 15 residues. J lost 4 bases, V lost 3 bases, and 8 bases had no gene match. Germline V gene sequence: CDR1 KGHSH, CDR2 LQKENI. The DNA for the CDR3 is TGTGCCAGCTCACCTTTCGACAGGGAGGCCTATGGCTACACCTTC. Its protein is CASSPFDREAYGYTF.

The gene calls are TRBV4-2 and TRBJ1-1; D call uncertain. Deletions cut 0 bases from V and 1 base from J, with 12 bases between. CDR1 is LGHNA and CDR2 is YNFKEQ in the germline V gene. The CDR3 covers 16 residues. The CDR3 coding sequence is TGTGCCAGCAGCCAAGAAAATGGTATCAGGAACACTGAAGCTTTCTTT. It yields the protein CASSQENGIRNTEAFF.

This clone has just one count. The V gene is TRBV3-1 (or the pseudogene TRBV3-2), the J gene TRBJ2-5, with TRBD2 matching 12 bases. The CDR3 spans 15 residues. Germline lookup yields CDR1 LGHDT and CDR2 YNNKEL (reference sequence). With V trimmed by 4 bases and J by 5 bases, 5 bases remained unmatched. The CDR3 is CASSLGTSGLETQYF. Here the CDR3 DNA reads TGTGCCAGCAGCCTTGGGACTAGCGGGCTCGAGACCCAGTACTTC.

The chain is built from TRBV7-8 and TRBJ2-7; 12 bases align to TRBD2. CDR3 length: 15 amino acids. Germline values: CDR1 SGHVS, CDR2 FQNEAQ. With V trimmed by 5 bases and J by 2 bases, 4 bases remained unmatched. The CDR3 spells CASSQLAGGPYEQYF. CDR3 nucleotides: TGTGCCAGCAGCCAGCTAGCGGGGGGGCCCTACGAGCAGTACTTC.

This clone was observed once. The chain is built from TRBV18 and TRBJ1-2, with 7 bases identical to TRBD1. The germline V gene encodes CDR1 KGHSH and CDR2 LQKENI. The CDR3 has 13 residues. With 4 bases clipped from V and 5 bases from J, the junction kept 4 bases outside the gene matches. The CDR3 region is CASSQGQEYGYTF. The CDR3 coding sequence is TGTGCCAGCTCACAAGGACAGGAGTATGGCTACACCTTC. Filled out from reference TRBV18 and TRBJ1-2, the complete variable domain reads NAGVMQNPRHLVRRRGQEARLRCSPMKGHSHVYWYRQLPEEGLKFMVYLQKENIIDESGMPKERFSAEFPKEGPSILRIQQVVRGDSAAYFCASSQGQEYGYTFGSGTRLTVV.

This chain joins TRBV10-1 and TRBJ1-2, with D possibly being TRBD1 (6 bases). Germline V gene sequence: CDR1 WNHNN, CDR2 SYGVQD (reference sequence). V shed 6 bases and J shed 8 bases, with 16 bases lying between them. The CDR3 sequence is 13 residues long. CDR3 coding DNA: TGCGCCAGCAGCCCTAGTGTTGGGGGCGGCTACACCTTC. This gives the protein CASSPSVGGGYTF.

The CDR3 loop reads CASSLKTGGFETQYF. Written as DNA, the CDR3 is TGTGCCAGCAGTTTAAAGACAGGGGGTTTTGAGACCCAGTACTTC. The gene calls are TRBV27 and TRBJ2-5; 9 positions match TRBD1. Germline V gene data show CDR1 as MNHEY and CDR2 as SMNVEV (reference sequence). Trimming took 2 bases from V and 5 from J; bases not matched to a gene: 6. The CDR3 has 15 residues.

This chain connects TRBV2 to TRBJ1-3, with D hard to call. There are 13 residues in the CDR3. The V end lost 5 bases, the J end lost 4 bases, and 9 bases lay between the germline ends. Looked up from germline, CDR1 is SNHLY and CDR2 is FYNNEI. CDR3 protein: CASSRLAGNTIYF. The CDR3, as DNA: TGTGCCAGCAGTAGACTAGCGGGAAACACCATATATTTT.

J is TRBJ2-6 and V is TRBV7-2; D possibly corresponds to TRBD1 (5 bases). V was shortened by 4 bases and J by 0 bases, with 13 bases between the two germline ends. CDR1 and CDR2 (germline): SGHTA, FQGNSA. This CDR3 has 17 amino acids. CDR3: CASSSGSRYSGANVLTF. The CDR3 DNA sequence: TGTGCCAGCAGCTCAGGGTCACGCTACTCTGGGGCCAACGTCCTGACTTTC.

The rearrangement uses TRBV18 and TRBJ2-6; 7 nucleotides match TRBD1. Germline values: CDR1 KGHSH, CDR2 LQKENI. The CDR3 spans 15 residues. J lost 2 bases, V lost 5 bases, and 3 bases had no gene match. The CDR3 nucleotides are TGTGCCAGCTCATCCGGACAGGCTGGGGCCAACGTCCTGACTTTC. This translates into CASSSGQAGANVLTF.

This clone was observed a few times. This chain joins TRBV30 and TRBJ1-1; D is unresolved. The V end lost 4 bases, the J end lost 10 bases, and 19 bases lay between the germline ends. Germline values: CDR1 GTSNPN, CDR2 SVGIG (reference sequence). The CDR3 is made up of 13 amino acids. The CDR3 nucleotides read TGTGCCTGGACCCCCTTCGGGAGCCTTAGAGCTTTCTTT. This gives the protein CAWTPFGSLRAFF.

The chain recombines TRBV9 with TRBJ2-2; 10 nucleotides agree with TRBD2. This CDR3 spans 15 amino acids. Germline V gene sequence: CDR1 SGDLS, CDR2 YYNGEE. Germline trimming cut 3 bases from V and 6 bases from J; bases unmatched to any gene: 5. The DNA of the CDR3 is TGTGCCAGCAGCGCTAGCGGGAGAAACCCCGGGGAGCTGTTTTTT. Translation gives CASSASGRNPGELFF.

V usage is TRBV9 and J usage is TRBJ2-5, with 7 bases identical to TRBD2. CDR1 and CDR2 from the germline V gene are SGDLS and YYNGEE. The V gene end was trimmed by 4 bases and the J gene end by 2 bases; junction bases not matched to a gene: 8. The CDR3 is made up of 15 amino acids. Here the CDR3 reads CASSTNLAAQETQYF. CDR3 nucleotide sequence: TGTGCCAGCAGCACTAACCTAGCGGCACAAGAGACCCAGTACTTC. The full variable domain, its missing parts supplied by reference TRBV9 and TRBJ2-5, is DSGVTQTPKHLITATGQRVTLRCSPRSGDLSVYWYQQSLDQGLQFLIQYYNGEERAKGNILERFSAQQFPDLHSELNLSSLELGDSALYFCASSTNLAAQETQYFGPGTRLLVL.

This clone was counted once. The J gene is TRBJ1-4, the V gene TRBV9, with a weak D call TRBD1 (5 bases). Germline CDR1 and CDR2: SGDLS and YYNGEE. Trimming stripped 1 base from V and 3 bases from J, with 10 bases between. The CDR3 length is 15 residues. The CDR3 protein is CASSVQDSSNEKLFF. CDR3 bases: TGTGCCAGCAGCGTACAAGACAGTTCTAATGAAAAACTGTTTTTT.

The V gene is TRBV27, the J gene TRBJ2-7, with 10 bases matching TRBD2. The CDR3 loop spans 17 amino acids. V was pared by 7 bases and J by 1 base, with 13 bases of the junction left unmatched. CDR1 is MNHEY, CDR2 SMNVEV, per germline (reference sequence). CDR3 sequence reads: CASTRTGASGGSYEQYF. DNA for the CDR3: TGTGCCAGCACCCGTACGGGGGCTAGCGGGGGATCCTACGAGCAGTACTTC.

The rearrangement joins TRBV28 to TRBJ1-5; 7 bases fit TRBD1. Germline values: CDR1 MDHEN, CDR2 SYDVKM. Germline trimming cut 8 bases from V and 0 bases from J; bases unmatched to any gene: 7. The CDR3 loop spans 15 amino acids. The CDR3 DNA reads as TGTGCCAGCCTGGGACAGACCTATAGCAATCAGCCCCAGCATTTT. Residues: CASLGQTYSNQPQHF. The full variable domain, in which reference TRBV28 and TRBJ1-5 provide the parts outside the CDR3, is DVKVTQSSRYLVKRTGEKVFLECVQDMDHENMFWYRQDPGLGLRLIYFSYDVKMKEKGDIPEGYSVSREKKERFSLILESASTNQTSMYLCASLGQTYSNQPQHFGDGTRLSIL.

This clone was found once. Other DNA variants within this sample encode the same CDR3. V usage is TRBV10-1 and J usage is TRBJ1-6, with a possible D match to TRBD1 (5 bases). The CDR3 extends over 13 amino acids. Between the trimmed V and J ends, which lost 4 bases and 7 bases, there was a span of 8 bases. Looked up from germline, CDR1 is WNHNN and CDR2 is SYGVQD (reference sequence). DNA for the CDR3: TGCGCCAGCAGTGGACAGATAAATTCACCCCTCCACTTT. This translates into CASSGQINSPLHF.

This clone occurred a few times. This chain uses TRBV19 with TRBJ2-2, with a possible D match to TRBD1 (5 bases). This CDR3 is built from 14 residues. V was pared by 4 bases and J by 6 bases, with 12 bases between. The germline V gene encodes CDR1 LNHDA and CDR2 SQIVND (reference sequence). CDR3 bases: TGTGCCAGTAGTAAACAGGCTGGGGCCGGGGAGCTGTTTTTT. Its protein is CASSKQAGAGELFF.

The V gene is TRBV5-1, the J gene TRBJ2-2, with D perhaps TRBD2 (5 bases). Trimming pared 5 bases from V and 0 bases from J, leaving 8 bases between. Germline V gene lookup returns CDR1 SGHRS and CDR2 YFSETQ. The CDR3 is 14 residues long. For the CDR3, the DNA is TGCGCCAGCAGTGAGGAGGCGAACACCGGGGAGCTGTTTTTT. It specifies CASSEEANTGELFF.